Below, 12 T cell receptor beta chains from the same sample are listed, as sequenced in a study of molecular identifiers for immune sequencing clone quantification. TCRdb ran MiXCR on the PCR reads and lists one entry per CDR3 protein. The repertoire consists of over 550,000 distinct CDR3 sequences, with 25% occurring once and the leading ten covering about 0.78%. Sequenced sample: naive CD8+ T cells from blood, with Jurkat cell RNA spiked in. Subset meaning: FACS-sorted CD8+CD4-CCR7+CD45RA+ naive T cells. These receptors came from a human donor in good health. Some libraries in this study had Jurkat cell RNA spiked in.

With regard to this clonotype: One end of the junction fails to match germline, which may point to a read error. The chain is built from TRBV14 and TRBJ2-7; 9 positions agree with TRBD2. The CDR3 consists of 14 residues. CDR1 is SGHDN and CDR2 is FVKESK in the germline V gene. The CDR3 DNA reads TGTGCCCGCAGTAGGAGCGGGAGGCCCTACGAGCAGTACTTC. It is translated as CARSRSGRPYEQYF.

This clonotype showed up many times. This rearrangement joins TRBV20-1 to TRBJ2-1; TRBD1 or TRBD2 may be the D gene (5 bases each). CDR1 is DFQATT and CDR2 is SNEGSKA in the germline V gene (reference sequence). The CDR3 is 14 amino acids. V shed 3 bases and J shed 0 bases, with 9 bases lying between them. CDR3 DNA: TGCAGTGCTAGCGGGACGAGCTCCTACAATGAGCAGTTCTTC. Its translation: CSASGTSSYNEQFF.

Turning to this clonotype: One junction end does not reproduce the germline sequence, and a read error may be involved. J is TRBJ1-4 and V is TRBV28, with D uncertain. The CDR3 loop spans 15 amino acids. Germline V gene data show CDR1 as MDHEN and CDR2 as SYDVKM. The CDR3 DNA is TGTGCCGGCAGTTTATTGGCAAACCTGGATGAAAAACTGTTTTTT. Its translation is CAGSLLANLDEKLFF.

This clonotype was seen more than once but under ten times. The CDR3, as DNA: TGCAGTGCTAGGGGACACAGGGAGGAGCAGTACTTC. This sequence encodes CSARGHREEQYF. The rearrangement uses TRBV20-1 and TRBJ2-7, with a possible D match to TRBD1 (6 bases). Germline CDR1 and CDR2: DFQATT and SNEGSKA (reference sequence). The CDR3 has 12 amino acids. With 3 bases removed from V and 7 bases from J, the gap between germline ends came to 13 bases.

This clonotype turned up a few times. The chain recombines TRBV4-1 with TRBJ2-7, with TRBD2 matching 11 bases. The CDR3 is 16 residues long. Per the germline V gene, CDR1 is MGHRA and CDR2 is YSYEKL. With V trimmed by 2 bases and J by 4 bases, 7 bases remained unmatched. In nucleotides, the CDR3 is TGCGCCAGCAGCCAAAACCAACTAGCGGGAGAGTACGAGCAGTACTTC. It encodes CASSQNQLAGEYEQYF.

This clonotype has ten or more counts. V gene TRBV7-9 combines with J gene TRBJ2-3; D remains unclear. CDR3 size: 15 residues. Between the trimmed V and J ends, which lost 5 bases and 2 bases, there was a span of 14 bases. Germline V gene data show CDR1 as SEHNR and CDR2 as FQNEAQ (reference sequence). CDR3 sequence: CASSPIGAHTDTQYF. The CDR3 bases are TGTGCCAGCAGCCCCATTGGTGCTCACACAGATACGCAGTATTTT.

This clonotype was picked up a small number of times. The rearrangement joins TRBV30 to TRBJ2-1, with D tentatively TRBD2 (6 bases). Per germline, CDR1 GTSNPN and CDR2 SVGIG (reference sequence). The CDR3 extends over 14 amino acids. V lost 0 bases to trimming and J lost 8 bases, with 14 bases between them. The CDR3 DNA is TGTGCCTGGAGTGTTTCGGGGGTTGGTGATGAGCAGTTCTTC. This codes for CAWSVSGVGDEQFF.

This CDR3 reads CASSPPGQIDEQYF. The CDR3 region has the DNA TGTGCCAGCAGCCCTCCGGGACAGATAGACGAGCAGTACTTC. This chain uses TRBV7-9 with TRBJ2-7; 7 positions match TRBD1. The CDR3 consists of 14 residues. The V segment lost 5 bases and the J segment 5 bases; nucleotides outside the gene matches: 9. Per germline, CDR1 SEHNR and CDR2 FQNEAQ (reference sequence).

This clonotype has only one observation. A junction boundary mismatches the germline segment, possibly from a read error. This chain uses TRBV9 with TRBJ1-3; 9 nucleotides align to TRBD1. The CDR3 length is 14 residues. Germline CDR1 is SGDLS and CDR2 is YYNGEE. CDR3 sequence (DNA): TGTGCCAGCAAAGGGACAGGGACTGGAGACACCATATATTTT. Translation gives CASKGTGTGDTIYF.

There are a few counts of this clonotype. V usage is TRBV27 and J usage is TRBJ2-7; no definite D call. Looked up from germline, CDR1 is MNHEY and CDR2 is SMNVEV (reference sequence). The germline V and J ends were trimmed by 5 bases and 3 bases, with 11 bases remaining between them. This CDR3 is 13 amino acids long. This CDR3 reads CASSPTRGYEQYF. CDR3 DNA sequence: TGTGCCAGCAGTCCCACTCGAGGCTACGAGCAGTACTTC.

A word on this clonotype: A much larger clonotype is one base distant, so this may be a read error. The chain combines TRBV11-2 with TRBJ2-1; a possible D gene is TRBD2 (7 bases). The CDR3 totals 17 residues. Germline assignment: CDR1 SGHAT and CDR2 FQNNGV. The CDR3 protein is CASSLGVGGEPYNEQLF. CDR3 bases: TGTGCCAGCAGCTTAGGAGTAGGGGGGGAACCCTACAATGAGCAGTTGTTC.

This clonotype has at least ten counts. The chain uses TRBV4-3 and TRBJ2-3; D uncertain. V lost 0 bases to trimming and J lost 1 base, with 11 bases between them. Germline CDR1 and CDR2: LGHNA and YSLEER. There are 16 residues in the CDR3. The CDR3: CASSQEGRIRTDTQYF. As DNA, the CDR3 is TGCGCCAGCAGCCAAGAAGGGCGGATACGCACAGATACGCAGTATTTT.